The 31 T cell receptor beta chains in this list originate from one sample, sequenced in a study of shared clonotypes between healthy human individuals (dated by TCRdb to 2018 to 2021). CD8 naive samples consisted of CD45RO-negative cells that were positively selected for CCR7, yielding a CD45RA+CCR7+ population without TemRA cells. The protocol used for the library was the immunoSEQ multiplex PCR assay. TCRdb took over this immuneACCESS table, retaining in-frame rearrangements with V and J assigned. Such tables are incomplete; in checked studies, under half of the missing clones stem from an unresolved V gene, and the remainder is unexplained. The sample table records a few million clones; 93% of these occur just once. Less than 2% of the sample is taken by the ten largest. The sequencing sample was made of naive CD8+ T cells from PBMCs. Taken with the paper, the label for cell subset or site translates to: CD45RA+CCR7+. Every receptor here comes from a man younger than 30 in good health. Some clones in this sample may be carry-over from other donors' samples.

This chain uses TRBV9 with TRBJ2-2; D gene unclear. The CDR3 runs to 15 residues. Germline CDR1 SGDLS, CDR2 YYNGEE. Trimming cost V 3 bases and J 6 bases, with 15 bases left between them. The CDR3 region is CASSANVMVSGELFF. The CDR3 DNA follows: TGTGCCAGCAGCGCAAATGTCATGGTTTCCGGGGAGCTGTTTTTT.

The CDR3 coding sequence is TGTGCCAGCAGTTTTCGGGTCCTCGGCTACGAGCAGTACTTC. Protein product: CASSFRVLGYEQYF. The chain combines TRBV28 with TRBJ2-7; D is unclear. V was pared by 3 bases and J by 3 bases, with 12 bases between. Per germline, CDR1 MDHEN and CDR2 SYDVKM. The CDR3 consists of 14 residues. The full variable domain, with the rest looked up from reference TRBV28 and TRBJ2-7, is DVKVTQSSRYLVKRTGEKVFLECVQDMDHENMFWYRQDPGLGLRLIYFSYDVKMKEKGDIPEGYSVSREKKERFSLILESASTNQTSMYLCASSFRVLGYEQYFGPGTRLTVT.

This clone turned up a few times. Different DNA sequences within this sample yield the same CDR3. This rearrangement joins TRBV28 to TRBJ2-7; TRBD1 matches 10 bases. J was trimmed by 3 bases and V by 2 bases; bases with no gene match: 1. CDR3 length equals 14 residues. Per germline, CDR1 MDHEN and CDR2 SYDVKM. The DNA for the CDR3 is TGTGCCAGCAGTTTAGGACAGGGGGGCTACGAGCAGTACTTC. Translation gives CASSLGQGGYEQYF.

This clone was seen just once. The chain recombines TRBV27 with TRBJ2-3; D gene unclear. Trimming took 2 bases from V and 1 from J, leaving 19 bases between them. The germline CDR1 and CDR2 sequences are MNHEY and SMNVEV (reference sequence). The CDR3 has 18 amino acids. As DNA, the CDR3 is TGTGCCAGCAGTTTAACCGACGTTGGGGATTTGGGCACAGATACGCAGTATTTT. Translated, it gives CASSLTDVGDLGTDTQYF.

The rearrangement links TRBV6-5 to TRBJ1-2; D might be TRBD1 (6 bases). From germline, CDR1 is MNHEY and CDR2 SVGAGI. V was pared by 0 bases and J by 8 bases, with 13 bases between. The CDR3 totals 14 residues. The CDR3: CASSYSTGPGGYTF. The CDR3 DNA is TGTGCCAGCAGTTACTCTACAGGGCCGGGGGGCTACACCTTC.

This clone was seen more than once but under ten times. Other DNA sequences from this sample encode an identical CDR3 as well. The chain couples TRBV5-4 to TRBJ2-7, with TRBD2 identical over 11 bases. The ends lost 4 bases at V and 2 bases at J; junction bases unmatched: 2. The CDR3 totals 14 residues. Germline CDR1 reads SGHNT; CDR2 reads YYREEE (reference sequence). This chain's CDR3 is CASSPGLAAYEQYF. Written as DNA, the CDR3 is TGTGCCAGCAGCCCGGGACTAGCGGCCTACGAGCAGTACTTC.

The gene calls are TRBV7-9 and TRBJ2-5, with unresolved D. CDR1 SEHNR and CDR2 FQNEAQ come from the germline V gene (reference sequence). Trimming cost V 3 bases and J 1 base, with 9 bases left between them. The CDR3 extends over 14 amino acids. DNA of the CDR3: TGTGCCAGCAGCTTTCCGATGACCCAAGAGACCCAGTACTTC. Residues: CASSFPMTQETQYF. The variable domain in full, completed from reference TRBV7-9 and TRBJ2-5, reads DTGVSQNPRHKITKRGQNVTFRCDPISEHNRLYWYRQTLGQGPEFLTYFQNEAQLEKSRLLSDRFSAERPKGSFSTLEIQRTEQGDSAMYLCASSFPMTQETQYFGPGTRLLVL.

This rearrangement joins TRBV7-9 to TRBJ1-2, with 9 bases fitting TRBD1. Losses at the gene ends were 4 bases for V and 6 bases for J; bases not matched to a gene: 6. The V gene's germline CDR1 is SEHNR and CDR2 FQNEAQ (reference sequence). The CDR3 runs 14 residues. The chain's CDR3 is CASSYVGTGNGYTF. CDR3 in DNA: TGTGCCAGCAGCTACGTCGGGACAGGGAATGGCTACACCTTC.

The rearrangement uses TRBV5-6 and TRBJ1-1; no definite D call. The germline CDR1 and CDR2 sequences are SGHDT and YYEEEE. Trimming pared 0 bases from V and 1 base from J, leaving 7 bases between. The CDR3 is made up of 14 amino acids. DNA of the CDR3: TGTGCCAGCAGCTTGGTAGCGGGGAACACTGAAGCTTTCTTT. Protein sequence: CASSLVAGNTEAFF. Variable domain in full (rest from reference TRBV5-6 and TRBJ1-1): DAGVTQSPTHLIKTRGQQVTLRCSPKSGHDTVSWYQQALGQGPQFIFQYYEEEERQRGNFPDRFSGHQFPNYSSELNVNALLLGDSALYLCASSLVAGNTEAFFGQGTRLTVV.

The rearrangement links TRBV27 to TRBJ2-5; 11 bases map to TRBD1. CDR1 and CDR2 from the germline V gene are MNHEY and SMNVEV (reference sequence). CDR3 length equals 15 residues. The V gene end was trimmed by 7 bases and the J gene end by 5 bases; junction bases not matched to a gene: 9. CDR3 protein: CASNDGQGAWETQYF. The DNA of the CDR3 is TGTGCCAGCAACGATGGACAGGGGGCATGGGAGACCCAGTACTTC.

V gene TRBV28 combines with J gene TRBJ2-1; tentatively, D is TRBD1 or TRBD2 (5 bases each). Deletions cut 7 bases from V and 8 bases from J, with 21 bases between. The CDR3 is 15 residues long. Germline-derived CDR1 and CDR2 are MDHEN and SYDVKM. CDR3 sequence reads: CASTFGTEGTYEQFF. The CDR3 coding sequence is TGTGCCAGCACTTTCGGGACGGAAGGTACTTATGAGCAGTTCTTC.

This chain links TRBV23-1 with TRBJ2-7, with TRBD1 identical over 8 bases. TRBV23-1 is treated as an ORF (open reading frame) with a function not yet certain. After removal of 9 bases from V and 2 bases from J, the junction contained 9 bases not matched to a gene. The CDR3 loop spans 14 amino acids. The CDR3 coding sequence is TGCGCCAGGGAGTTTAGGACAGGGACCTACGAGCAGTACTTC. Its protein product is CAREFRTGTYEQYF.

V gene TRBV5-5 combines with J gene TRBJ2-7; possibly TRBD1 for D (7 bases). The germline CDR1 and CDR2 sequences are SGHKS and YYEKEE (reference sequence). The V and J ends lost 7 bases and 0 bases respectively, with 14 bases between them. The CDR3 is made up of 14 amino acids. CDR3 bases: TGTGCCAGCTTGCGGAGGGGGCCCTCCTACGAGCAGTACTTC. As protein: CASLRRGPSYEQYF.

This clone was recorded once. The rearrangement uses TRBV11-3 and TRBJ2-3, with D tentatively TRBD1 (6 bases). This CDR3 is 13 amino acids long. Germline lookup yields CDR1 SGHNT and CDR2 YENEEA. V was pared by 6 bases and J by 5 bases, with 12 bases between. The CDR3 coding sequence is TGTGCCAGCAGTACAGGGTTTGGAGATACGCAGTATTTT. Amino acid sequence: CASSTGFGDTQYF.

This clone has only a few counts. DNA of the CDR3: TGTGCCAGCAGTACCAGGGACAGGGAGGGCACTGAAGCTTTCTTT. Translating gives CASSTRDREGTEAFF. The chain joins TRBV6-1 to TRBJ1-1; 9 bases are a match to TRBD1. In germline, CDR1 is MNHNS, CDR2 SASEGT. V shed 5 bases, J shed 4 bases, and the junction held 8 bases outside the gene matches. The CDR3 sequence is 15 residues long.

The genes are TRBV30 and TRBJ1-1; D ambiguous. Germline lookup yields CDR1 GTSNPN and CDR2 SVGIG (reference sequence). The CDR3 extends over 14 amino acids. V lost 2 bases and J lost 4, with 14 bases in between. The CDR3, as DNA: TGTGCCTGGAGTCTACGCGGCCGGGTCACTGAAGCTTTCTTT. It encodes CAWSLRGRVTEAFF.

V is TRBV16 and J is TRBJ2-7; D is unresolved. The CDR3 is made up of 16 amino acids. V lost 2 bases, J lost 6 bases, and 20 bases lay in between. CDR1 is KGHSY, CDR2 FQNENV, per germline. CDR3 residues: CASSQDLAGREFEQYF. CDR3 coding DNA: TGTGCCAGCAGCCAAGACTTGGCCGGTAGGGAATTCGAGCAGTACTTC.

This chain joins TRBV19 and TRBJ2-3; TRBD2 matches 7 bases. The CDR3 extends over 18 amino acids. Germline V gene sequence: CDR1 LNHDA, CDR2 SQIVND (reference sequence). The V and J ends lost 3 bases and 2 bases, in that order; junction bases with no gene match: 14. CDR3 sequence: CASSMWGGAGEHTDTQYF. The CDR3 DNA reads as TGTGCCAGTAGTATGTGGGGGGGAGCAGGCGAACACACAGATACGCAGTATTTT.

Details on this clone: At one end, the junction sequence differs from germline, possibly due to a read error. This sequence joins TRBV9 and TRBJ2-3, with 13 bases aligning to TRBD2. Germline CDR1 SGDLS, CDR2 YYNGEE. The CDR3 length is 13 residues. For the CDR3, the DNA is TGTGCCAGCGGGGGGACTAGCGGGACCCTCCCGGATTTT. Amino acids: CASGGTSGTLPDF.

The genes are TRBV2 and TRBJ2-1; TRBD2 might be the D (6 bases). Looked up from germline, CDR1 is SNHLY and CDR2 is FYNNEI. This CDR3 has 14 amino acids. V lost 2 bases to trimming and J lost 9 bases, with 14 bases between them. The CDR3 DNA reads TGTGCCAGCAGTGAATTCCGGGGAGGTAGTGAGCAGTTCTTC. Translated: CASSEFRGGSEQFF. The full variable domain, rest sourced from reference TRBV2 and TRBJ2-1, is EPEVTQTPSHQVTQMGQEVILRCVPISNHLYFYWYRQILGQKVEFLVSFYNNEISEKSEIFDDQFSVERPDGSNFTLKIRSTKLEDSAMYFCASSEFRGGSEQFFGPGTRLTVL.

The rearrangement joins TRBV28 to TRBJ1-1; D uncertain. There are 14 residues in the CDR3. Trimming stripped 1 base from V and 5 bases from J, with 11 bases between. Per the germline V gene, CDR1 is MDHEN and CDR2 is SYDVKM. The CDR3 bases are TGTGCCAGCAGTTTATTATCATCCCGAACTGAAGCTTTCTTT. Protein sequence: CASSLLSSRTEAFF.

The rearrangement links TRBV5-5 to TRBJ1-2; the D gene is possibly TRBD1 (5 bases). Trimming shortened V by 1 base and J by 7 bases, and 17 bases separated the two germline ends. There are 15 residues in the CDR3. Germline assignment: CDR1 SGHKS and CDR2 YYEKEE (reference sequence). CDR3 sequence (DNA): TGTGCCAGCAGCTTGTGGAGGGACGCTTCGGCTGGCTACACCTTC. It yields the protein CASSLWRDASAGYTF.

As regards this clone: The same CDR3 can be traced to other DNA sequences in this sample. The chain uses TRBV9 and TRBJ2-1, with 9 bases that match TRBD2. There are 15 residues in the CDR3. Trimming at V came to 0 bases and at J to 5 bases, leaving 3 bases not matched to a gene. The germline CDR1 and CDR2 sequences are SGDLS and YYNGEE. Here the CDR3 DNA reads TGTGCCAGCAGCGTAGGACTAGCGGTAAACAATGAGCAGTTCTTC. Translating it yields CASSVGLAVNNEQFF. The complete variable domain, with remaining parts taken from reference TRBV9 and TRBJ2-1, reads DSGVTQTPKHLITATGQRVTLRCSPRSGDLSVYWYQQSLDQGLQFLIQYYNGEERAKGNILERFSAQQFPDLHSELNLSSLELGDSALYFCASSVGLAVNNEQFFGPGTRLTVL.

The chain recombines TRBV27 with TRBJ1-3; no firm D call. This CDR3 comprises 12 residues. Germline CDR1 is MNHEY and CDR2 is SMNVEV (reference sequence). The germline V and J ends were trimmed by 5 bases and 9 bases, with 11 bases remaining between them. The CDR3 spells CASSPHDGTIYF. CDR3 DNA sequence: TGTGCCAGCAGTCCGCACGACGGCACCATATATTTT.

The chain recombines TRBV10-3 with TRBJ2-1; D is uncertain. The V and J ends lost 6 bases and 0 bases respectively, with 9 bases between them. The CDR3 loop spans 14 amino acids. The germline V gene has CDR1 ENHRY and CDR2 SYGVKD. This chain's CDR3 is CAISPPHSYNEQFF. DNA for the CDR3: TGTGCCATCAGCCCGCCCCACTCCTACAATGAGCAGTTCTTC.

The chain has TRBV21-1 and TRBJ1-2; TRBD1, the D gene given by the table, was not confirmed from the DNA. TRBV21-1 is a pseudogene. There are 14 residues in the CDR3. CDR3 loop: CASGGGQINYGYTF. The CDR3, as DNA: TGTGCCAGCGGCGGAGGACAGATTAACTATGGCTACACCTTC.

This rearrangement joins TRBV10-3 to TRBJ2-5; no clear D. Deletions cut 5 bases from V and 3 bases from J, with 13 bases between. The CDR3 totals 14 residues. Germline assignment: CDR1 ENHRY and CDR2 SYGVKD. CDR3 nucleotide sequence: TGTGCCATCAGTCCGGGCCCCCTGGAAGAGACCCAGTACTTC. This sequence encodes CAISPGPLEETQYF.

V gene TRBV10-2 combines with J gene TRBJ2-5; 8 positions match TRBD1. This CDR3 is built from 15 residues. The germline CDR1 and CDR2 sequences are WSHSY and SAAADI. V lost 0 bases to trimming and J lost 1 base; unmatched junction nucleotides: 1. CDR3 DNA: TGCGCCAGCAGTGAGTCGACAGGGGTCCAAGAGACCCAGTACTTC. This sequence encodes CASSESTGVQETQYF.

The rearrangement uses TRBV7-9 and TRBJ2-7, with 7 bases that match TRBD2. CDR1 is SEHNR and CDR2 is FQNEAQ in the germline V gene (reference sequence). CDR3 size: 17 residues. Trimming removed 2 bases from V and 0 bases from J; junction bases left unmatched: 10. In DNA, the CDR3 is TGTGCCAGCAGCTTATGGGGCGGGAGAGGGGACTCCTACGAGCAGTACTTC. Translation gives CASSLWGGRGDSYEQYF.

The chain uses TRBV27 and TRBJ2-3, with D uncertain. CDR3 length: 14 amino acids. V gave up 4 bases and J gave up 0 bases, with 8 bases separating them. Germline assignment: CDR1 MNHEY and CDR2 SMNVEV (reference sequence). CDR3 bases: TGTGCCAGCAGTTATCTGACTAGCACAGATACGCAGTATTTT. This sequence encodes CASSYLTSTDTQYF.

The table lists this clone with a count of one. The rearrangement uses TRBV29-1 and TRBJ2-1, with D hard to call. Trimming cost V 7 bases and J 0 bases, with 19 bases left between them. The CDR3 totals 16 residues. CDR1 is SQVTM, CDR2 ANQGSEA, per germline. CDR3 sequence reads: CSACGDLGSSYNEQFF. The CDR3 coding sequence is TGCAGCGCTTGTGGGGATCTGGGAAGCTCCTACAATGAGCAGTTCTTC.